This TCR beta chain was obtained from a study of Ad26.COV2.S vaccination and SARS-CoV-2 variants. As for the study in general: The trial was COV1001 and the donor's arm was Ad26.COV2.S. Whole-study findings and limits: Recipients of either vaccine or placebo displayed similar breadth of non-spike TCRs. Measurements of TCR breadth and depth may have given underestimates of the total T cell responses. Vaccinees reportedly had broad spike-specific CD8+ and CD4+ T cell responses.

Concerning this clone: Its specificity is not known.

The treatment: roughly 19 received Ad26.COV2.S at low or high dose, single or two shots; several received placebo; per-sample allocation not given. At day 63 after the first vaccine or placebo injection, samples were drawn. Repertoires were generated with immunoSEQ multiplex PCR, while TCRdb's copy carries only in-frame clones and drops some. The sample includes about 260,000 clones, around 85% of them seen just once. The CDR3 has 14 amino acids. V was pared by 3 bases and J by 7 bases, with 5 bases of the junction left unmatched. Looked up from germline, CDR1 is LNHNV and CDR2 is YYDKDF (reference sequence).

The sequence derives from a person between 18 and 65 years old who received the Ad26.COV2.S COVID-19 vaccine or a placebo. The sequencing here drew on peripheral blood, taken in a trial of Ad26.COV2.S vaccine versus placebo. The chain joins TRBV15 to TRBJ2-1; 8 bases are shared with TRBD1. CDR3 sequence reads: CATSRDRVRNEQFF. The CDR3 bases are TGTGCCACCAGCAGGGACAGGGTGCGTAATGAGCAGTTCTTC.